The 6 T cell receptor beta chains below come from one sample, sequenced in a study of response to subunit inactivated influenza vaccine. TCRdb reprocessed the RT-PCR reads with MiXCR, giving one entry per CDR3 protein. The table has around 520,000 distinct CDR3 sequences, about 25% seen once. The specimen was CD4+ T cells sorted from PBMCs, collected roughly 5 days after vaccination. The receptors come from a man aged 50 to 59 who received an inactivated influenza vaccine.

This clonotype was observed a handful of times. V and J are TRBV20-1 and TRBJ2-3; D is uncertain. This CDR3 contains 11 residues. The germline V gene has CDR1 DFQATT and CDR2 SNEGSKA (reference sequence). The CDR3 region is CSPVYTDTQYF. The CDR3 DNA reads as TGCAGCCCCGTCTACACAGATACGCAGTATTTT.

Only one count was recorded for this clonotype. V is TRBV7-3 and J is TRBJ1-1; weak D call: TRBD1 (5 bases). The CDR3 consists of 15 residues. The germline V and J ends were trimmed by 5 bases and 2 bases, with 15 bases remaining between them. Germline-derived CDR1 and CDR2 are SGHTA and FQGTGA. DNA of the CDR3: TGTGCCAGCAGCCCCACCCAGGGATTAAACACTGAAGCTTTCTTT. Amino acid sequence: CASSPTQGLNTEAFF.

In this sample, this clonotype turned up a few times. The chain recombines TRBV7-6 with TRBJ2-2, with no clear D. The V and J ends lost 1 base and 0 bases respectively, with 12 bases between them. The CDR3 loop spans 17 amino acids. Looked up from germline, CDR1 is SGHVS and CDR2 is FNYEAQ. The CDR3 loop is CASSLDLLQANTGELFF. The CDR3 DNA is TGTGCCAGCAGCTTAGACCTGTTGCAGGCGAACACCGGGGAGCTGTTTTTT.

This clonotype was picked up a small number of times. The rearrangement joins TRBV6-2 or TRBV6-3 to TRBJ2-5; 13 bases map to TRBD2. V lost 6 bases and J lost 4; bases outside the gene matches: 5. Germline V gene data show CDR1 as MNHEY and CDR2 as SVGEGT. This CDR3 contains 15 residues. CDR3 DNA: TGTGCCAGCAGGCAGACTAGCGGGGGGAGAGAGACCCAGTACTTC. It translates to CASRQTSGGRETQYF.

The chain recombines TRBV6-1 with TRBJ1-5, with unresolved D. Trimming left V 6 bases short and J 9 bases short, with 15 bases between. The CDR3 extends over 13 amino acids. The V gene's germline CDR1 is MNHNS and CDR2 SASEGT. Here the CDR3 DNA reads TGTGCCAGCAGGTGGGGAGCGACTCCGCCCCAGCATTTT. Its translation is CASRWGATPPQHF.

The chain couples TRBV6-2 or TRBV6-3 to TRBJ2-2; D uncertain. Germline-derived CDR1 and CDR2 are MNHEY and SVGEGT. The CDR3 length is 12 residues. V lost 2 bases and J 7 bases, leaving 5 bases between the germline ends. This CDR3 reads CASSYQGGELFF. The DNA for the CDR3 is TGTGCCAGCAGTTACCAAGGCGGGGAGCTGTTTTTT.